One and the same sample provided the 31 T cell receptor beta chains below, sequenced in a study of CXCR3-negative and CXCR3-positive naive CD8 T cells. 5' RACE with UMI labels generated the TRB cDNA libraries. TCRdb processed the 5' RACE reads again and assigns one entry to each CDR3 protein, with no DNA. The table for this sample gives around 92,000 distinct CDR3 sequences. Sequences were obtained from naive CXCR3- CD8+ T cells from blood. The subset: CD45RO-CCR7+CD27+CD95- naive CD8+ T cells lacking CXCR3 (TNR3-). These receptors came from a human donor in good health. Some clones in this sample may be carry-over from other donors' samples.

V gene TRBV7-3 combines with J gene TRBJ2-1; there is no DNA to check the TCRdb D call of TRBD2. Germline CDR1 is SGHTA and CDR2 is FQGTGA. This CDR3 has 15 amino acids. The CDR3 protein is CASRPAGVPTGEQFF.

The rearrangement joins TRBV7-6 to TRBJ2-1; the TRBD2 assignment by TCRdb is unverifiable without DNA. Germline loops: CDR1 SGHVS, CDR2 FNYEAQ. This CDR3 region has 15 residues. The CDR3 protein is CASSWEAGLYNEQFF.

The chain has TRBV5-1 and TRBJ1-1; TCRdb's assignment of TRBD1 cannot be checked, as there is no DNA. This CDR3 region has 14 residues. The germline gives CDR1 SGHRS, CDR2 YFSETQ. CDR3 region: CASSLAADIHGAFF.

This sequence joins TRBV29-1 and TRBJ2-2; TCRdb calls TRBD1, which cannot be checked without DNA. The CDR3 is 14 residues long. Germline V gene sequence: CDR1 SQVTM, CDR2 ANQGSEA. Here the CDR3 reads CSVERTGYTGELFF.

The chain combines TRBV7-9 with TRBJ2-3; absent DNA, TCRdb's TRBD2 call cannot be checked. This CDR3 spans 17 amino acids. CDR1 and CDR2 (germline): SEHNR, FQNEAQ (reference sequence). The CDR3 reads CASSRGGLAWVTDTQYF.

This chain links TRBV20-1 with TRBJ1-2; TCRdb outputs TRBD1, but without DNA this stays unchecked. Per the germline V gene, CDR1 is DFQATT and CDR2 is SNEGSKA (reference sequence). The CDR3 extends over 14 amino acids. CDR3 protein: CSAKGTEQNYGYTF.

CDR3 residues: CASSLETGHHEQFF. This sequence joins TRBV5-1 and TRBJ2-1; TCRdb proposes TRBD1, but this gene call is untestable without DNA. This CDR3 has 14 residues. CDR1 is SGHRS, CDR2 YFSETQ, per germline.

This rearrangement joins TRBV20-1 to TRBJ2-1; the D gene TCRdb calls, TRBD2, cannot be checked with no DNA. CDR3 length: 13 amino acids. Per the germline V gene, CDR1 is DFQATT and CDR2 is SNEGSKA (reference sequence). The CDR3 is CSARLAGYNEQFF.

The chain employs TRBV29-1 and TRBJ2-5; TCRdb lists TRBD2, though no DNA is available to test this call. The CDR3 covers 14 residues. Germline V CDR1 and CDR2: SQVTM, ANQGSEA. CDR3: CSVESGLAQETQYF.

The chain recombines TRBV28 with TRBJ2-7. This CDR3 comprises 15 residues. Germline V lookup: CDR1 MDHEN, CDR2 SYDVKM. CDR3 amino acids: CASSTGLERTYEQYF. The variable domain in full, with the rest retrieved from reference TRBV28 and TRBJ2-7, is DVKVTQSSRYLVKRTGEKVFLECVQDMDHENMFWYRQDPGLGLRLIYFSYDVKMKEKGDIPEGYSVSREKKERFSLILESASTNQTSMYLCASSTGLERTYEQYFGPGTRLTVT.

The chain has TRBV4-1 and TRBJ2-7. This CDR3 region has 16 residues. Germline V gene lookup returns CDR1 MGHRA and CDR2 YSYEKL. The CDR3 sequence: CASSQVLDDKFYEQYF.

V is TRBV6-5 and J is TRBJ1-2. The CDR3 has 17 amino acids. Germline CDR1 is MNHEY and CDR2 is SVGAGI. The CDR3 here is CASSYSGLRANSYGYTF.

The chain uses TRBV7-9 and TRBJ2-1; TCRdb designates TRBD1, a call that cannot be tested without DNA. The germline V gene encodes CDR1 SEHNR and CDR2 FQNEAQ (reference sequence). This CDR3 has 15 amino acids. CDR3 residues: CASSSLGVRANEQFF.

The gene calls are TRBV12-3 or TRBV12-4 and TRBJ2-7; the D call of TRBD1 rests on TCRdb alone, since no DNA is present to check it. The CDR3 extends over 15 amino acids. CDR3 loop: CASRSHSGQNYEQYF.

The chain has TRBV6-1 and TRBJ2-1. Germline CDR1 MNHNS, CDR2 SASEGT. The CDR3 length is 12 residues. The CDR3 sequence is CASSEFTGEQFF.

The rearrangement uses TRBV9 and TRBJ2-1; TCRdb's D call, TRBD2, is unchecked because there is no DNA. Germline loops: CDR1 SGDLS, CDR2 YYNGEE. The CDR3 is made up of 16 amino acids. The CDR3 protein is CASSVGGTSGYNEQFF.

The chain uses TRBV6-2 or TRBV6-3 and TRBJ2-7; checking the TCRdb D call of TRBD1 is not possible without DNA. The germline V gene has CDR1 MNHEY and CDR2 SVGEGT. This CDR3 region has 16 residues. This CDR3 reads CASSTRDRGSGGEQYF.

The chain carries TRBV28 and TRBJ2-1. Germline V gene data show CDR1 as MDHEN and CDR2 as SYDVKM. This CDR3 has 14 residues. CDR3 loop: CATDGGRTYNEQFF. Together with reference TRBV28 and TRBJ2-1, the CDR3 gives the full variable domain: DVKVTQSSRYLVKRTGEKVFLECVQDMDHENMFWYRQDPGLGLRLIYFSYDVKMKEKGDIPEGYSVSREKKERFSLILESASTNQTSMYLCATDGGRTYNEQFFGPGTRLTVL.

CDR3 loop: CASSYFSPGGGASYEQYF. The chain couples TRBV6-5 to TRBJ2-7; the TCRdb call, TRBD2, lacks DNA for checking. Germline V gene sequence: CDR1 MNHEY, CDR2 SVGAGI. The CDR3 sequence is 18 residues long.

The chain carries TRBV7-9 and TRBJ2-5. Germline loops: CDR1 SEHNR, CDR2 FQNEAQ (reference sequence). The CDR3 contains 14 residues. The CDR3 is CASSLAGLEETQYF.

This chain uses TRBV7-9 with TRBJ2-1; TCRdb selects TRBD1, and the lack of DNA leaves this call unchecked. The CDR3 has 13 amino acids. Germline assignment: CDR1 SEHNR and CDR2 FQNEAQ (reference sequence). CDR3 amino acids: CASSSPDGNEQFF.

The chain carries TRBV29-1 and TRBJ2-5; TCRdb returns TRBD1, unconfirmable since there is no DNA. The CDR3 runs to 14 residues. Germline V gives CDR1 SQVTM, CDR2 ANQGSEA. The CDR3 spells CSVVSGSYQETQYF.

V usage is TRBV12-3 or TRBV12-4 and J usage is TRBJ2-2; the D call of TRBD1 rests on TCRdb alone, since no DNA is present to check it. The CDR3 runs 15 residues. The CDR3 region is CASTLGTVNTGELFF.

The V gene is TRBV25-1, the J gene TRBJ2-5. The germline V gene encodes CDR1 MGHDK and CDR2 SYGVNS. The CDR3 has 13 residues. The CDR3 loop reads CASSEELGETQYF. The complete variable domain, with remaining parts taken from reference TRBV25-1 and TRBJ2-5, reads EADIYQTPRYLVIGTGKKITLECSQTMGHDKMYWYQQDPGMELHLIHYSYGVNSTEKGDLSSESTVSRIRTEHFPLTLESARPSHTSQYLCASSEELGETQYFGPGTRLLVL.

V usage is TRBV6-5 and J usage is TRBJ2-7. CDR1 and CDR2 from the germline V gene are MNHEY and SVGAGI. The CDR3 is 15 residues long. This chain's CDR3 is CASSYLRPPRDEQYF.

This chain connects TRBV12-3 or TRBV12-4 to TRBJ1-3. CDR3 length equals 16 residues. The CDR3 region is CASSPLQLISGNTIYF.

The J gene is TRBJ2-7, the V gene TRBV5-1. The CDR3 consists of 12 residues. From germline, CDR1 is SGHRS and CDR2 YFSETQ. The CDR3 loop reads CASSLKWNEQYF.

The V gene is TRBV12-3 or TRBV12-4, the J gene TRBJ2-5. There are 12 residues in the CDR3. CDR3 sequence: CASSYLRETQYF.

The CDR3 is CASSLDSGDTDTQYF. The rearrangement links TRBV7-9 to TRBJ2-3; with no DNA, the TCRdb D assignment of TRBD2 cannot be verified. The CDR3 consists of 15 residues. CDR1 and CDR2 from the germline V gene are SEHNR and FQNEAQ (reference sequence).

The chain joins TRBV6-5 to TRBJ1-1. Germline CDR1 is MNHEY and CDR2 is SVGAGI. This CDR3 is built from 18 residues. The CDR3 reads CASSYSFQVTLPNTEAFF.

This sequence joins TRBV29-1 and TRBJ1-2; TCRdb designates TRBD1, a call that cannot be tested without DNA. This CDR3 spans 13 amino acids. Germline assignment: CDR1 SQVTM and CDR2 ANQGSEA. The CDR3 loop reads CSVSGGGFYGYTF.